Following are 23 T cell receptor beta chains from one sample sequenced in a study of shared clonotypes between healthy human individuals. Measured with immunoSEQ multiplex PCR; TCRdb has only the in-frame clones, and not every one. Of 2 million to 2.5 million clones detected, 85% to 95% appear once; the ten largest clones hold about 0.13%. Sequenced input: naive CD4+ T cells sorted from blood. Subset noted: CD45RA+ positively selected. These receptors all come from a young man in good health.

The chain employs TRBV6-6 and TRBJ1-5; TRBD1 might be the D (6 bases). This CDR3 is 14 amino acids long. V was shortened by 6 bases and J by 6 bases, with 15 bases between the two germline ends. Germline CDR1 reads MNHNY; CDR2 reads SVGAGI (reference sequence). The CDR3 reads CASRKQGGSQPQHF. CDR3 in DNA: TGTGCCAGCAGGAAACAGGGAGGTAGTCAGCCCCAGCATTTT.

This chain joins TRBV30 and TRBJ1-6, with D maybe TRBD1 (6 bases). With 0 bases removed from V and 10 bases from J, the gap between germline ends came to 13 bases. Looked up from germline, CDR1 is GTSNPN and CDR2 is SVGIG (reference sequence). The CDR3 sequence is 14 residues long. The CDR3 is CAWSVQGTGSPLHF. The CDR3 DNA reads TGTGCCTGGAGTGTTCAGGGGACGGGATCACCCCTCCACTTT.

The rearrangement joins TRBV15 to TRBJ1-5; no firm D call. V lost 0 bases to trimming and J lost 4 bases, with 13 bases between them. This CDR3 region has 16 residues. CDR1 and CDR2 (germline): LNHNV, YYDKDF (reference sequence). The CDR3 region is CATSRDMQALNQPQHF. The CDR3 nucleotides read TGTGCCACCAGCAGAGATATGCAGGCCCTTAATCAGCCCCAGCATTTT.

Notes on this clone: The sample has other DNA sequences that encode this CDR3 too. The CDR3: CASRTSGGYNEQFF. The CDR3 region has the DNA TGTGCCAGCAGGACTAGCGGGGGTTACAATGAGCAGTTCTTC. The genes are TRBV6-5 and TRBJ2-1; 12 nucleotides match TRBD2. Trimming removed 6 bases from V and 4 bases from J; junction bases left unmatched: 1. The CDR3 is 14 amino acids. In germline, CDR1 is MNHEY, CDR2 SVGAGI.

The gene calls are TRBV2 and TRBJ1-1, with D unresolved. Germline V gives CDR1 SNHLY, CDR2 FYNNEI. Trimming took off 3 bases at V and 7 bases at J, with 18 bases between the two ends. This CDR3 comprises 15 residues. The CDR3 nucleotides read TGTGCCAGCAGTGAGGACGGACCTAGGGAGGGTGAAGCTTTCTTT. This translates into CASSEDGPREGEAFF.

The CDR3 bases are TGTGCCAGCAGTAGAACGGGGCTCTCCTACGAGCAGTACTTC. This translates into CASSRTGLSYEQYF. The chain joins TRBV7-2 to TRBJ2-7; perhaps D is TRBD1 or TRBD2 (5 bases each). This CDR3 has 14 amino acids. Germline V gene lookup returns CDR1 SGHTA and CDR2 FQGNSA. V lost 6 bases and J 0 bases, leaving 12 bases between the germline ends. Variable domain in full (rest from reference TRBV7-2 and TRBJ2-7): GAGVSQSPSNKVTEKGKDVELRCDPISGHTALYWYRQSLGQGLEFLIYFQGNSAPDKSGLPSDRFSAERTGGSVSTLTIQRTQQEDSAVYLCASSRTGLSYEQYFGPGTRLTVT.

The V and J genes are TRBV7-2 and TRBJ2-1; the D gene is possibly TRBD2 (5 bases). The CDR3 totals 17 residues. Germline lookup yields CDR1 SGHTA and CDR2 FQGNSA. V was trimmed by 4 bases and J by 3 bases, leaving 19 bases between them. CDR3 coding DNA: TGTGCCAGCAGCTCCCTACCACTACCGGGGAGCTACAATGAGCAGTTCTTC. It codes for CASSSLPLPGSYNEQFF.

V gene TRBV25-1 combines with J gene TRBJ1-6; the D gene is possibly TRBD1 (5 bases). The CDR3 extends over 18 amino acids. Trimming removed 2 bases at V and 7 bases at J, with 21 bases between. The germline gives CDR1 MGHDK, CDR2 SYGVNS. The CDR3 DNA follows: TGTGCCAGCAGTGAAACAACTCTGTGGAGGGGCAAGAATTCACCCCTCCACTTT. Translation gives CASSETTLWRGKNSPLHF.

This rearrangement joins TRBV7-9 to TRBJ1-2; the match to TRBD1 covers 7 bases. The J segment lost 7 bases and the V segment lost 1 base, leaving 6 bases of the junction unmatched. There are 14 residues in the CDR3. Germline CDR1 reads SEHNR; CDR2 reads FQNEAQ (reference sequence). The CDR3 nucleotides are TGTGCCAGCAGCTTAGTGGAGGGGGCTACTGGCTACACCTTC. It is translated as CASSLVEGATGYTF.

This clone was found a few times. The V call is TRBV5-6, the J call TRBJ1-2; D ambiguous. The CDR3 runs 11 residues. CDR1 and CDR2 from the germline V gene are SGHDT and YYEEEE. With 4 bases removed from V and 0 bases from J, the gap between germline ends came to 1 base. CDR3 sequence: CASSPNYGYTF. CDR3 coding DNA: TGTGCCAGCAGCCCTAACTATGGCTACACCTTC.

The chain links TRBV5-4 to TRBJ1-1, with 8 nucleotides matching TRBD1. There are 16 residues in the CDR3. The J segment lost 0 bases and the V segment lost 0 bases, leaving 4 bases of the junction unmatched. The germline gives CDR1 SGHNT, CDR2 YYREEE (reference sequence). In DNA form, the CDR3 reads TGTGCCAGCAGCTTGGCAGGGGGCAATGTGAACACTGAAGCTTTCTTT. Translated, it gives CASSLAGGNVNTEAFF.

CDR3 sequence reads: CASRLDRSNSPLHF. In DNA form, the CDR3 reads TGTGCCAGCAGGCTCGACAGGAGTAATTCACCCCTCCACTTT. The chain links TRBV6-5 to TRBJ1-6, with D maybe TRBD1 (6 bases). V was trimmed by 6 bases and J by 6 bases, leaving 12 bases between them. CDR3 size: 14 residues. CDR1 is MNHEY and CDR2 is SVGAGI in the germline V gene.

The chain carries TRBV6-5 and TRBJ1-5; the D gene is possibly TRBD1 (6 bases). This CDR3 is 14 amino acids long. The V and J ends lost 8 bases and 5 bases respectively, with 16 bases between them. Germline CDR1 MNHEY, CDR2 SVGAGI. CDR3 bases: TGTGCCAGCGGTCCCCAGGGGTTACATCAGCCCCAGCATTTT. It specifies CASGPQGLHQPQHF.

J is TRBJ2-7 and V is TRBV5-4, with 9 bases matching TRBD1. The CDR3 extends over 15 amino acids. From germline, CDR1 is SGHNT and CDR2 YYREEE (reference sequence). The ends lost 0 bases at V and 2 bases at J; junction bases unmatched: 3. The CDR3 sequence is CASSLGGDRAYEQYF. CDR3 DNA: TGTGCCAGCAGCTTGGGGGGGGACAGGGCCTACGAGCAGTACTTC.

V usage is TRBV6-1 and J usage is TRBJ1-2; TRBD1 matches 9 bases. CDR3 length equals 14 residues. V was pared by 6 bases and J by 2 bases, with 4 bases of the junction left unmatched. The V gene's germline CDR1 is MNHNS and CDR2 SASEGT. As DNA, the CDR3 is TGTGCCAGCAGCACACAGGGGGCGAACTATGGCTACACCTTC. Translation gives CASSTQGANYGYTF.

The chain employs TRBV30 and TRBJ2-7; TRBD2 matches at 8 bases. The V segment lost 0 bases and the J segment 2 bases; nucleotides outside the gene matches: 6. This CDR3 has 15 amino acids. Germline V gene data show CDR1 as GTSNPN and CDR2 as SVGIG (reference sequence). The CDR3 DNA reads TGTGCCTGGAGTGTTTCAGGGACTAGAACCTACGAGCAGTACTTC. It specifies CAWSVSGTRTYEQYF.

Written as DNA, the CDR3 is TGTGCCAGCGGTGGGGCCTTAGCGGGTAGAAGTTACGAGCAGTACTTC. This encodes CASGGALAGRSYEQYF. The chain couples TRBV2 to TRBJ2-7, with 7 bases that match TRBD2. CDR1 and CDR2 from the germline V gene are SNHLY and FYNNEI. J lost 4 bases, V lost 8 bases, and 17 bases had no gene match. CDR3 length equals 16 residues.

This clone was observed once. This rearrangement joins TRBV6-1 to TRBJ2-2; 11 bases line up with TRBD2. Germline values: CDR1 MNHNS, CDR2 SASEGT. The CDR3 is 16 residues long. The V gene end was trimmed by 3 bases and the J gene end by 1 base; junction bases not matched to a gene: 1. The CDR3 region has the DNA TGTGCCAGCAGTGACGGGACTAGCGGGAACACCGGGGAGCTGTTTTTT. Its protein is CASSDGTSGNTGELFF.

Remarks on this clone: Other nucleotide sequences in the sample specify the same CDR3. The rearrangement links TRBV27 to TRBJ2-7; perhaps TRBD1 as D (7 bases). The CDR3 loop spans 14 amino acids. Trimming shortened V by 5 bases and J by 3 bases, and 14 bases separated the two germline ends. Germline lookup yields CDR1 MNHEY and CDR2 SMNVEV (reference sequence). The CDR3 here is CASSRQGGGYEQYF. Here the CDR3 DNA reads TGTGCCAGCAGTCGACAGGGAGGAGGCTACGAGCAGTACTTC.

The chain recombines TRBV7-2 with TRBJ1-6, with unresolved D. CDR1 SGHTA and CDR2 FQGNSA come from the germline V gene. V shed 6 bases and J shed 2 bases, with 8 bases lying between them. The CDR3 consists of 14 residues. Here the CDR3 reads CASRGSAYNSPLHF. The CDR3, as DNA: TGTGCCAGCAGGGGGTCGGCCTATAATTCACCCCTCCACTTT.

This clone was observed a single time. The chain couples TRBV30 to TRBJ2-7; possibly TRBD2 for D (5 bases). The germline V gene encodes CDR1 GTSNPN and CDR2 SVGIG (reference sequence). Trimming cost V 2 bases and J 6 bases, with 14 bases left between them. The CDR3 is 13 amino acids. CDR3 residues: CAWSHLRGGEQYF. The DNA of the CDR3 is TGTGCCTGGAGTCATCTCCGGGGTGGCGAGCAGTACTTC.

The CDR3 DNA reads as TGTGCCAGCAGCTTAGACGAATGGGGCGGGATTAGGACCTACGAGCAGTACTTC. It is translated as CASSLDEWGGIRTYEQYF. This sequence joins TRBV11-2 and TRBJ2-7; D is perhaps TRBD2 (6 bases). This CDR3 is built from 18 residues. CDR1 SGHAT and CDR2 FQNNGV come from the germline V gene. V was clipped by 0 bases and J by 2 bases, with 20 bases between them. Filled out from reference TRBV11-2 and TRBJ2-7, the complete variable domain reads EAGVAQSPRYKIIEKRQSVAFWCNPISGHATLYWYQQILGQGPKLLIQFQNNGVVDDSQLPKDRFSAERLKGVDSTLKIQPAKLEDSAVYLCASSLDEWGGIRTYEQYFGPGTRLTVT.

In regard to this clone: The same CDR3 can be traced to other DNA sequences in this sample. The chain uses TRBV5-1 and TRBJ2-1; D gene ambiguous. Germline V gene sequence: CDR1 SGHRS, CDR2 YFSETQ. The CDR3 is 14 residues long. Trimming took 0 bases from V and 0 from J, leaving 4 bases between them. In DNA, the CDR3 is TGCGCCAGCAGCTTGGACAGCTCCTACAATGAGCAGTTCTTC. It specifies CASSLDSSYNEQFF.